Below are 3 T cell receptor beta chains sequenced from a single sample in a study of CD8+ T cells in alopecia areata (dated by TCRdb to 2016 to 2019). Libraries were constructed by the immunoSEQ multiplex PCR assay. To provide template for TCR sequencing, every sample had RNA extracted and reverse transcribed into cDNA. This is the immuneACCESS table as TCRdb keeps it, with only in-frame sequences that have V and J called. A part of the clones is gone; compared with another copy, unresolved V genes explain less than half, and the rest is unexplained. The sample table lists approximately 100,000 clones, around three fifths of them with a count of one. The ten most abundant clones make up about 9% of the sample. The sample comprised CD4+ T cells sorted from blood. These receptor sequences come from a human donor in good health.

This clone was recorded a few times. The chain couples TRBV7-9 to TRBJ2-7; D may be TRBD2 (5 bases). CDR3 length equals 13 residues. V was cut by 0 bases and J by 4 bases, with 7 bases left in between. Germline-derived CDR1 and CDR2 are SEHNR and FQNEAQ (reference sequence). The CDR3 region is CASSLAAAYEQYF. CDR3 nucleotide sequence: TGTGCCAGCAGCTTAGCAGCGGCGTACGAGCAGTACTTC.

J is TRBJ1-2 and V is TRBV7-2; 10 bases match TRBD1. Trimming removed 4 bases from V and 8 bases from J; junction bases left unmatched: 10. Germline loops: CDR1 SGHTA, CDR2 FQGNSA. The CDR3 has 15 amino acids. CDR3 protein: CASSSLRTGGTGYTF. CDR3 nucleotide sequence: TGTGCCAGCAGCTCACTACGGACAGGGGGAACGGGCTACACCTTC.

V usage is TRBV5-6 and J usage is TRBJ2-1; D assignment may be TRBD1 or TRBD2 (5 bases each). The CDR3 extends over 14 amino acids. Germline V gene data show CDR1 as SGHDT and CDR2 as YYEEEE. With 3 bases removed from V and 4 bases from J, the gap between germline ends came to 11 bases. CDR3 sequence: CASSWDDSYNEQFF. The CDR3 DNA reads TGTGCCAGCAGCTGGGACGACTCTTACAATGAGCAGTTCTTC.